Following are 9 T cell receptor beta chains from one sample sequenced in a study of lymphopenia after photon versus proton radiotherapy. The table came from immunoSEQ multiplex PCR; TCRdb's copy has only in-frame clones and leaves some out. The table records some 64,000 clones, about nine tenths of them present only once. The sample here was peripheral blood, taken from a patient treated with proton-based radiotherapy. These TCRs come from a man older than 75 with esophageal cancer.

The chain employs TRBV11-2 and TRBJ2-7; 12 bases map to TRBD2. CDR1 and CDR2 from the germline V gene are SGHAT and FQNNGV. The junction had 11 bases not matched to a gene; V was cut back by 7 bases and J by 1 base. This CDR3 is 17 amino acids long. DNA of the CDR3: TGTGCCAGCACCGGACTAGCGGGAACCATAGGTTCCTACGAGCAGTACTTC. Translated, it gives CASTGLAGTIGSYEQYF.

The chain couples TRBV27 to TRBJ2-4; D not certain. Looked up from germline, CDR1 is MNHEY and CDR2 is SMNVEV (reference sequence). The V gene lost 1 base and the J gene lost 0 bases, with 4 bases spanning the gap. The CDR3 runs 14 residues. CDR3 residues: CASSLYGAKNIQYF. DNA for the CDR3: TGTGCCAGCAGTTTATACGGAGCCAAAAACATTCAGTACTTC.

The chain is built from TRBV9 and TRBJ1-2; D not certain. The CDR3 consists of 13 residues. Germline loops: CDR1 SGDLS, CDR2 YYNGEE. The V end was cut by 0 bases, the J end by 8 bases, with 11 bases between. CDR3 amino acids: CASSVDLGYGYTF. The CDR3 region has the DNA TGTGCCAGCAGCGTAGATTTGGGTTACGGCTACACCTTC.

The chain links TRBV9 to TRBJ2-1, with TRBD2 matching over 8 bases. The germline V gene has CDR1 SGDLS and CDR2 YYNGEE. The CDR3 totals 16 residues. Trimming cost V 4 bases and J 4 bases; bases outside gene matches: 10. In DNA form, the CDR3 reads TGTGCCAGCAGCAACCGCCGGACTAGCTCTTACAATGAGCAGTTCTTC. This encodes CASSNRRTSSYNEQFF.

The chain combines TRBV27 with TRBJ2-1; D may correspond to TRBD1 or TRBD2 (6 bases each). V dropped 5 bases and J dropped 7 bases, with 33 bases sitting between them. The CDR3 extends over 20 amino acids. Germline assignment: CDR1 MNHEY and CDR2 SMNVEV (reference sequence). CDR3 in amino acids: CASSVRRDIRTSPLGNEQFF. In nucleotides, the CDR3 is TGTGCCAGCAGTGTTAGGCGGGACATCCGAACGAGTCCCTTGGGGAATGAGCAGTTCTTC.

The rearrangement links TRBV18 to TRBJ1-4; unclear D gene. This CDR3 has 13 residues. CDR1 and CDR2 (germline): KGHSH, LQKENI. Trimming shortened V by 2 bases and J by 5 bases, and 6 bases separated the two germline ends. Here the CDR3 DNA reads TGTGCCAGCTCACCAAGGGAAAATGAAAAACTGTTTTTT. Amino acids: CASSPRENEKLFF.

The rearrangement uses TRBV5-1 and TRBJ2-2; 8 bases agree with TRBD1. The CDR3 runs to 15 residues. Germline V gene data show CDR1 as SGHRS and CDR2 as YFSETQ. Trimming at V came to 2 bases and at J to 7 bases, leaving 7 bases not matched to a gene. CDR3 in DNA: TGCGCCAGCAGCTTCCGACAGGGGTGGAGCGGGGAGCTGTTTTTT. Protein sequence: CASSFRQGWSGELFF.

CDR3 protein: CASSLGQGHGYTF. The DNA for the CDR3 is TGTGCCAGCAGCTTAGGGCAGGGTCATGGCTACACCTTC. The chain uses TRBV7-9 and TRBJ1-2, with a possible D match to TRBD1 (5 bases). With 1 base removed from V and 6 bases from J, the gap between germline ends came to 9 bases. In germline, CDR1 is SEHNR, CDR2 FQNEAQ (reference sequence). This CDR3 comprises 13 residues.

The J gene is TRBJ1-3, the V gene TRBV30, with D unclear. The ends were cut back, 0 bases at V and 3 bases at J, with 6 bases in the middle. The CDR3 loop spans 13 amino acids. Germline CDR1 GTSNPN, CDR2 SVGIG (reference sequence). CDR3 loop: CAWSVQIGNTIYF. The CDR3 DNA sequence: TGTGCCTGGAGTGTACAGATTGGAAACACCATATATTTT.